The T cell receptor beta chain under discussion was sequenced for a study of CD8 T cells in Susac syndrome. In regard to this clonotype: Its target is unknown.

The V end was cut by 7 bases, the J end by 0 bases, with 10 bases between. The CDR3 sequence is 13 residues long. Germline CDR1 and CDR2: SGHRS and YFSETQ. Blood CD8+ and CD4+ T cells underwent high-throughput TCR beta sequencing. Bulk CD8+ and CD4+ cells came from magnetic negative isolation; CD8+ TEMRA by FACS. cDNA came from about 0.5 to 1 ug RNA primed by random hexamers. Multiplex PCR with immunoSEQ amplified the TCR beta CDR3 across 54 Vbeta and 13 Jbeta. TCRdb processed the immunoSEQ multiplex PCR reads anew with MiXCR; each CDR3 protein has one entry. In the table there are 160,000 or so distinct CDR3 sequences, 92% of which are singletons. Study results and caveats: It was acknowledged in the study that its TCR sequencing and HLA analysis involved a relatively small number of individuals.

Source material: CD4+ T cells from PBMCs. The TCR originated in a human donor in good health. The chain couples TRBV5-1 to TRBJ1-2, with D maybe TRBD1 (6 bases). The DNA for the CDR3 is TGCGCCAGCGCAGGGGTTCCTAACTATGGCTACACCTTC. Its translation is CASAGVPNYGYTF.